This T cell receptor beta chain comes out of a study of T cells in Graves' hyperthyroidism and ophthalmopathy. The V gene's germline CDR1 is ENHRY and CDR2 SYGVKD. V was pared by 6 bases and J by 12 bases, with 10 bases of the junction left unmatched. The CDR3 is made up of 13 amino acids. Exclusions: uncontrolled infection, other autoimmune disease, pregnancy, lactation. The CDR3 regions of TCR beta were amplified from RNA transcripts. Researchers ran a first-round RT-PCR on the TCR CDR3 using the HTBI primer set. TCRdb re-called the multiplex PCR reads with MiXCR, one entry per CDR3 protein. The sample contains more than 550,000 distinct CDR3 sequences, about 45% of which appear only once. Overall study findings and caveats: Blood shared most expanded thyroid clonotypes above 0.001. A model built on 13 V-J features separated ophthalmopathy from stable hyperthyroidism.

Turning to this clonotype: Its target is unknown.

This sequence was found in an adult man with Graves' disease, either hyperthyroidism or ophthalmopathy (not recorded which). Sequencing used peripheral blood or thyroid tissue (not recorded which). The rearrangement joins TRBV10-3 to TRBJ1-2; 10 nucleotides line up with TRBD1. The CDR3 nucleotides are TGTGCCATCAGCCGAGACAGGGGGCGGTGGAACACCTTC. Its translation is CAISRDRGRWNTF.